These T cell receptor beta chains were read from a single sample in a study of T cell repertoires in cytomegalovirus infection. TCRdb itself ran the reads through MiXCR, one entry per CDR3 protein. Among around 300,000 distinct CDR3 sequences listed, roughly 21% were seen once. Antigens for these TCRs are unknown. The material sequenced was cultured PBMCs, taken from culture after CMV antigen stimulation. All receptors come from a human donor in good health (CMV status not recorded). Some clones in this sample may be carry-over from other donors' samples. Both conserved end residues are part of each CDR3. The D gene is left open where the match is weak. A clone size is listed for some rows: how often the clone was seen (once, few, many), or a class if it is expanded.

j_call d_call clone_size v_call cdr3_nt cdr3_aa
TRBJ2-7 . . TRBV5-5 TGTGCCAGCAGCCCAGGGACCCTCGGCGAGCAGTACTTC CASSPGTLGEQYF
TRBJ2-1 TRBD2 few TRBV18 TGTGCCAGCTCCTCAAGACTAGCACCTGACAATGAGCAGTTCTTC CASSSRLAPDNEQFF
TRBJ2-5 TRBD2 many TRBV20-1 TGCAGTGCTAGAAACCCTAGCGGGAGGGTGCGGGAGACCCAGTACTTC CSARNPSGRVRETQYF
TRBJ2-3 TRBD2 once TRBV20-1 TGCAGTGCTAGAGATAGGGACGCGGGAGGAGGAACAGATACGCAGTATTTT CSARDRDAGGGTDTQYF
TRBJ2-3 . few TRBV5-1 TGCGCCAGCAGCTTAGCGGAGCCCACAGATACGCAGTATTTT CASSLAEPTDTQYF
TRBJ2-1 . many TRBV4-1 TGCGCCAGCAGCCACTCTCTCACTAGCTCCTACAATGAGCAGTTCTTC CASSHSLTSSYNEQFF
TRBJ2-4 . . TRBV2 TGTGCCAGCAACGAGGGGTCCCGAACCAAAAACATTCAGTACTTC CASNEGSRTKNIQYF
TRBJ1-1 . few TRBV4-2 TGTGCCAGCAGCCTCACTGTCGGGAATCCGGGTACTGAAGCTTTCTTT CASSLTVGNPGTEAFF
TRBJ1-5 . . TRBV19 TGTGCCAGTCGGGGCGGGCTTGGCTCGCGAAGCAATCAGCCCCAGCATTTT CASRGGLGSRSNQPQHF
TRBJ1-6 TRBD1 . TRBV20-1 TGCAGTGCTAGAGCTCCCCCGACAGGGGCTTATAATTCACCCCTCCACTTT CSARAPPTGAYNSPLHF
TRBJ2-2 . few TRBV28 TGTGCCAGCAGTTCTCCCGACATCCTCCGGGACATCGTCGGAAACACCGGGGAGCTGTTTTTT CASSSPDILRDIVGNTGELFF
TRBJ2-5 TRBD2 . TRBV6-6 TGTGCCAGCAGTAAAACGACTAGCGGTGCGTACCAAGAGACCCAGTACTTC CASSKTTSGAYQETQYF
TRBJ2-3 . . TRBV7-9 TGTGCCAGCAGCTGGGCAGGGAGTACAGATACGCAGTATTTT CASSWAGSTDTQYF
TRBJ2-5 . . TRBV6-5 TGTGCCAGCAGACCCCCAGGGCGCGAGACCCAGTACTTC CASRPPGRETQYF
TRBJ1-5 TRBD1 many TRBV7-2 TGTGCCAGCAGCCAGACAGGGCCGAATCAGCCCCAGCATTTT CASSQTGPNQPQHF
TRBJ1-2 . . TRBV12-3/TRBV12-4 TGTGCCAGCAGGGGGAATGATGGCTACACCTTC CASRGNDGYTF
TRBJ1-1 TRBD1 many TRBV10-2 TGCGCCAGCAGTGTGCCGGGACAGCCTGAAGCTTTCTTT CASSVPGQPEAFF
TRBJ1-2 . . TRBV28 TGTGCCAGCAGTTTATGGACAGACTATGGCTACACCTTC CASSLWTDYGYTF
TRBJ2-3 TRBD1 few TRBV12-3/TRBV12-4 TGTGCCAGCAGCCAAACCGGGACAGGGGTTTTAGATACGCAGTATTTT CASSQTGTGVLDTQYF
TRBJ1-1 . few TRBV10-3 TGTGCCATCAGTGAGTCGAGACAGAGAGGGGCTGAAGCTTTCTTT CAISESRQRGAEAFF
TRBJ2-7 . few TRBV30 TGTGCCTGGAGTCCGGGTCCAATCTCCTACGAGCAGTACTTC CAWSPGPISYEQYF
TRBJ2-7 TRBD1 . TRBV2 TGTGCCAGCAGCGTGGACAGGAGCTCCTACGAGCAGTACTTC CASSVDRSSYEQYF
TRBJ2-7 TRBD2 few TRBV6-2/TRBV6-3 TGTGCCAGCAGTTACCGAGGACTAGCGTCCTACGAGCAGTACTTC CASSYRGLASYEQYF
TRBJ2-1 TRBD1 . TRBV4-3 TGCGCCAGCAGCCAAGAAATAACAGGGGGTGAGCAGTTCTTC CASSQEITGGEQFF
TRBJ2-1 . few TRBV10-3 TGTGCCATCACGGGACTTCTTAACAATGAGCAGTTCTTC CAITGLLNNEQFF
TRBJ1-2 . . TRBV6-2/TRBV6-3 TGTGCCAGCAGTTACGGAGTTATCTATGGCTACACCTTC CASSYGVIYGYTF
TRBJ2-4 TRBD2 once TRBV19 TGTGCCAGTAGTATTCTAGCGGGAATGGGAAACATTCAGTACTTC CASSILAGMGNIQYF
TRBJ1-2 TRBD1 many TRBV10-3 TGTGCCATCAGCGACCGGGACAGGGACTTCTATGGCTACACCTTC CAISDRDRDFYGYTF
TRBJ1-1 . few TRBV4-3 TGCGCCAGCAGCCACTCCTCTGGGAACAGGATGAACACTGAAGCTTTCTTT CASSHSSGNRMNTEAFF
TRBJ1-6 . few TRBV11-2 TGTGCCAGCAGCTTAGTTTCTGGCGGCCTTGATTCACCCCTCCACTTT CASSLVSGGLDSPLHF
TRBJ1-5 TRBD1 few TRBV6-6 TGTGCCAGCAGCGACGGACAGGGGGCGTATCAGCCCCAGCATTTT CASSDGQGAYQPQHF
TRBJ2-5 . many TRBV11-2 TGTGCCAGCAGCATCGACCAAGAGACCCAGTACTTC CASSIDQETQYF
TRBJ2-1 TRBD2 few TRBV9 TGTGCCAGCAGCTCAACGGGGGGGGGAACCTACAATGAGCAGTTCTTC CASSSTGGGTYNEQFF
TRBJ2-1 . many TRBV11-2 TGTGCCAGCAGCCCCGCCCGGTTCGGTGAGCAGTTCTTC CASSPARFGEQFF
TRBJ1-4 TRBD1 few TRBV4-2 TGTGCCAGCAGCCAAGTATTGCTGGAGGACAGGGCAACGGAAAAACTGTTTTTT CASSQVLLEDRATEKLFF
TRBJ2-1 . many TRBV7-8 TGTGCCACAGGGAAGAACCCCCCTGTGAATGAGCAGTTCTTC CATGKNPPVNEQFF
TRBJ2-7 . many TRBV7-8 TGTGCCAGCAGCTGGGCGATCGGGGTCTACGAGCAGTACTTC CASSWAIGVYEQYF
TRBJ2-5 . few TRBV7-2 TGTGCCAGCAATCCCCTCGGCGGGGCAGGAGAGACCCAGTACTTC CASNPLGGAGETQYF
TRBJ1-1 . . TRBV29-1 TGCAGCGCAGTACAGGGCTCTTACACTGAAGCTTTCTTT CSAVQGSYTEAFF
TRBJ2-3 TRBD2 few TRBV5-1 TGCGCCAGCAGCTTGGGCGTAGCGGGAAGCACAGATACGCAGTATTTT CASSLGVAGSTDTQYF
TRBJ2-6 . . TRBV4-3 TGCGCCAGCAGCCAACAGTCTTCTGGGGCCAACGTCCTGACTTTC CASSQQSSGANVLTF
TRBJ1-6 . many TRBV19 TGTGCCAGTTCATTGAGCCTCGAGGGTGGATCACCCCTCCACTTT CASSLSLEGGSPLHF
TRBJ2-3 TRBD2 . TRBV27 TGTGCCACCCAACGGACTAGCGGGCCCACAGATACGCAGTATTTT CATQRTSGPTDTQYF
TRBJ2-2 . many TRBV7-2 TGTGCCAGCAGCTTAGCCTGGACATCGGCGGGGGAGCTGTTTTTT CASSLAWTSAGELFF
TRBJ1-2 TRBD1 . TRBV18 TGTGCCAGCTCACCGGCGGGACAGGGGGCGGACTATGGCTACACCTTC CASSPAGQGADYGYTF
TRBJ2-1 . . TRBV7-2 TGTGCCAGCGGTCGGGAATCCTACAATGAGCAGTTCTTC CASGRESYNEQFF
TRBJ2-1 TRBD1 . TRBV3-1 TGTGCCAGCAGCCAGGGACAGGGGCCCTACAATGAGCAGTTCTTC CASSQGQGPYNEQFF
TRBJ1-2 TRBD1 once TRBV4-3 TGCGCCAGCAGCCAGGACAGGGGGCTTTCTTATGGCTACACCTTC CASSQDRGLSYGYTF
TRBJ2-7 TRBD2 . TRBV4-1 TGCGCCAGCAGCCGAATGAGCGGGAGCTCCTACGAGCAGTACTTC CASSRMSGSSYEQYF
TRBJ2-7 . . TRBV6-6 TGTGCCAGCAGTTACGAACCATCCTACGAGCAGTACTTC CASSYEPSYEQYF
TRBJ2-1 TRBD2 many TRBV4-3 TGCGCCAGCAGCCAAGATCCGGGAGGGCCAAATGAGCAGTTCTTC CASSQDPGGPNEQFF
TRBJ1-2 . many TRBV7-9 TGTGCCAGCAGCTTAGCAGGGTCGACCTATGGCTACACCTTC CASSLAGSTYGYTF